The present T cell receptor beta chain was sequenced within a study of shared clonotypes between healthy human individuals. In the study overall: Every donor yielded three CD4 naive, three CD4 memory, two CD8 naive and one CD8 memory plate.

The sample holds one count of this clone. The antigen is not known. Findings of the study overall: Across four donors, naive CD4 shared approximately 4.5%, naive CD8 around 4%, memory CD4 roughly 2.5%, memory CD8 approximately 0.4%.

With 0 bases removed from V and 3 bases from J, the gap between germline ends came to 9 bases. This CDR3 has 14 amino acids. Per the germline V gene, CDR1 is SGHDT and CDR2 is YYEEEE. Participating donors were healthy, HIV-negative adults free of recent acute infections or vaccinations. This table comes from immunoSEQ multiplex PCR, and its TCRdb copy is limited to in-frame clones, with some not included. Of 2 million to 2.5 million clones in the sample, approximately 94% are singletons; the top ten hold roughly 0.39%. The sequence was obtained from a young man in good health. Some clones in this sample may be carry-over from other donors' samples. Sequenced: naive CD4+ T cells from PBMCs. Noted subset: CD45RA+ positively selected. The rearrangement joins TRBV5-6 to TRBJ1-2, with D perhaps matching TRBD1 (5 bases). CDR3 sequence: CASSLVGEDYGYTF. CDR3 DNA sequence: TGTGCCAGCAGCTTGGTAGGGGAGGACTATGGCTACACCTTC.